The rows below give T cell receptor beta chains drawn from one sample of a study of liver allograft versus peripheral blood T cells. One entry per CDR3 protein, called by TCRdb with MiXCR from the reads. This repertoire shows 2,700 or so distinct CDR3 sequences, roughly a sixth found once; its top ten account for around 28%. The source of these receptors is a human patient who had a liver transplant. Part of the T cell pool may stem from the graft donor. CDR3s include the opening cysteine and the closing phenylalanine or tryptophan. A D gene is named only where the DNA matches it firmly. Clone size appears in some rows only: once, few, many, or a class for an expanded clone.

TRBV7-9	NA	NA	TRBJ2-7	NA	CASSSSTSGGINEQYF
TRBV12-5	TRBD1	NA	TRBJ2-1	TGTGCTAGTGGCTCTCCAGGGGGCGCCTACAATGAGCAGTTCTTC	CASGSPGGAYNEQFF
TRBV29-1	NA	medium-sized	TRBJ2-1	TGCAGTCAAATCACAGGGAACCACAATGAGCAGTTCTTC	CSQITGNHNEQFF
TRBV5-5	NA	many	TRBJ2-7	TGTGCCAGCAGCTTTTATTCAGGAGGGGAGAACGAGCAGTACTTC	CASSFYSGGENEQYF
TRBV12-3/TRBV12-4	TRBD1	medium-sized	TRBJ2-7	TGTGCCAGCAGCTCCGGGACAGGGTTCATCAACGAGCAGTACTTC	CASSSGTGFINEQYF
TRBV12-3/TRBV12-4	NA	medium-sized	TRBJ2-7	TGTGCCAGCAGTTTAGTGACCTGGTACGAGCAGTACTTC	CASSLVTWYEQYF
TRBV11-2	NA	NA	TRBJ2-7	TGTGCCAGCAGCCCAATAGGGAACGAGCAGTACTTC	CASSPIGNEQYF
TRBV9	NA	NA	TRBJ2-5	TGTGCCAGCAGCGTAGAGGACGGAAGCCTAGTGCAGTACTTC	CASSVEDGSLVQYF
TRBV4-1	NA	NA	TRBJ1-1	TGCGCCAGCAGCCAAACGACAAGGAGGGATTTGAACACTGAAGCTTTCTTT	CASSQTTRRDLNTEAFF
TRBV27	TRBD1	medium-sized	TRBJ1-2	TGTGCCAGCAGCCCAGACAGGGGGTTACGTGGCTACACCTTC	CASSPDRGLRGYTF
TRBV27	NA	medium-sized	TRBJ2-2	TGTGCCAGCAGCTCGAACACCGGGGAGCTGTTTTTT	CASSSNTGELFF
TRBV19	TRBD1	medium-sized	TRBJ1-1	TGTGCCAGTAGTATAGCCTGGGACAGGCGCCTGAACACTGAAGCTTTCTTT	CASSIAWDRRLNTEAFF
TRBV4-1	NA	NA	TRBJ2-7	TGCGCCAGCAGCCAACTAGGGACAAGCTCCTACGAGCAGTACTTC	CASSQLGTSSYEQYF
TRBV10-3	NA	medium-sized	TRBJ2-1	TGTGCCATCAGGGCCAGGCCGGATGAGCAGTTCTTC	CAIRARPDEQFF
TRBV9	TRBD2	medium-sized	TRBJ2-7	TGTGCCAGCAACCAGGGCGGGGGAACCTACGAGCAGTACTTC	CASNQGGGTYEQYF
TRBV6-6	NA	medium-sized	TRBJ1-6	TGTGCCAGCAGTTACGACAGGTATAATTCACCCCTCCACTTT	CASSYDRYNSPLHF
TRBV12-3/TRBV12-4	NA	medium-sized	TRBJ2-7	TGTGCCAGCAGTTTAGCCAGGAAGTACGAGCAGTACTTC	CASSLARKYEQYF
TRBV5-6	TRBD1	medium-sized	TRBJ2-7	TGTGCCAGCAGCTTGGGTACACAGGGGACGGGCTACGAGCAGTACTTC	CASSLGTQGTGYEQYF
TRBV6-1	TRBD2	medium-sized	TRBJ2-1	TGTGCCAGCAGTGAAACGGGGGGAACCTACAATGAGCAGTTCTTC	CASSETGGTYNEQFF
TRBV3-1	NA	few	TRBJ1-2	TGTGCCAGCAGCCCCGTTTTATACGGGCATTTGGGCTACACCTTC	CASSPVLYGHLGYTF
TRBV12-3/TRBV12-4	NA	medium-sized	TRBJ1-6	TGTGCCAGCAGTTTAGGACCGTATAATTCACCCCTCCACTTT	CASSLGPYNSPLHF
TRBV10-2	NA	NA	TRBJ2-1	TGCGCCAGCAGTGACATTGTGGGGGCGGGGAGAATCAATGAGCAGTTCTTC	CASSDIVGAGRINEQFF
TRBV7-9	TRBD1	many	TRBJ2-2	TGTGCCAGCAGCCCGTCGACAGGGGGTCGTAACACCGGGGAGCTGTTTTTT	CASSPSTGGRNTGELFF
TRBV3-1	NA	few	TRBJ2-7	TGTGCCAGCAGCCCCGGGTCCTCCTACGAGCAGCACTTC	CASSPGSSYEQHF
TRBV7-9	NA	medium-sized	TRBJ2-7	TGTGCCAGCAGCACCGGGACACCATTCCTCTACGAGCAGTACTTC	CASSTGTPFLYEQYF
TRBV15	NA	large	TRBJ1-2	TGTGCCACCAGGCCTGGGGGTGACAGCTATGGCTACACCTTC	CATRPGGDSYGYTF
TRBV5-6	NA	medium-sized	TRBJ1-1	TGTGCCAGCAGCTTGATGAGACGGGAGAAGCATGGAGCTTTCTTT	CASSLMRREKHGAFF
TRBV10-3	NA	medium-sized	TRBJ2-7	TGTGCCATCAGCGGGGACTCCTACGAGCAGTACTTC	CAISGDSYEQYF
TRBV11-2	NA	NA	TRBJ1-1	TGTGCCAGCAGCTTAGTTGAGAGTTCGAACACTGAAGCTTTCTTT	CASSLVESSNTEAFF
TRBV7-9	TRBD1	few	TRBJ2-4	TGTGCCAGCAGCTACTTCACAGGGGGCGTTGGAAAAAACATTCAGTACTTC	CASSYFTGGVGKNIQYF
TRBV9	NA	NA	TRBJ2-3	TGTGCCAGCAGCGTTGGAACAGATACGCAGTATTTT	CASSVGTDTQYF
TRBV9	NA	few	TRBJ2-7	TGTGCCAGCAGCGTAGGGGGAACAGGTTCCTACGAGCAGTACTTC	CASSVGGTGSYEQYF
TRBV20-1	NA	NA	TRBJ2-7	TGCAGTGCACGTTTCCGGGACCGCTCTACGATAGAGCAGTACTTC	CSARFRDRSTIEQYF
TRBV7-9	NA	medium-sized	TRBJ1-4	TGTGCCAGCAGCTTAGAGGGATTCGGGGCCAAGCCGTTCCTGTTTTTT	CASSLEGFGAKPFLFF
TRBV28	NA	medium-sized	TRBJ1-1	TGTGCCAGCGCTGGGATTCAAGAGGTAGCTTTCTTT	CASAGIQEVAFF
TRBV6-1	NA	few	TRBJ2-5	TGTGCCAGCAGGGGTTCCCAAGAGACCCAGTACTTC	CASRGSQETQYF
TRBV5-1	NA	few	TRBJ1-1	TGCGCCAGCAGCTTGGCCCTGAACACTGAAGCTTTCTTT	CASSLALNTEAFF
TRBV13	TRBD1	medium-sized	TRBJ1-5	TGTGCCAGCAGCTATACAGGGGCGGGGGGCAATCAGCCCCAGCATTTT	CASSYTGAGGNQPQHF
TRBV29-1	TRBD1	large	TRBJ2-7	TGCAGCGGATCGACAGGGGATAACTCCTACGAGCAGTACTTC	CSGSTGDNSYEQYF
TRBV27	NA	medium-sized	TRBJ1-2	TGTGCCAGCTGTGACAGCCTGGGGTATGGCTACACCTTC	CASCDSLGYGYTF
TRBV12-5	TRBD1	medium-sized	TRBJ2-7	TGTGCTAGTGGTTTGGTAGTTTGGGACAGGGGCTCCTCCTACGAGCAGTACTTC	CASGLVVWDRGSSYEQYF
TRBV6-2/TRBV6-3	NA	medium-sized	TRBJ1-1	TGTGCCAGCAGTGAGACCCTTACCGAAGCTTTCTTT	CASSETLTEAFF
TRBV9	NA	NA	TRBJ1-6	TGTGCCAGCAGCCCCCCGGCAGCGGGGAATTCACCCCTCCACTTT	CASSPPAAGNSPLHF
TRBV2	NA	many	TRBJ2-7	TGTGCCTCCGGGGGATCCTACGAGCAGTACTTC	CASGGSYEQYF